The subject of this entry is one TCR beta chain. This clone has just a few counts. Its antigen is unknown. Within one base of it there is no much larger clone, and no base qualities were kept. TCRbeta CDR3 regions were amplified from genomic DNA using the immunoSEQ Assay, a bias-controlled multiplex PCR. Turning to the authors' computational methods: Nucleated cell counts per sample were estimated from amplification of reference gene primers within the assay. To quantify the absolute abundance of each unique TCRbeta CDR3 rearrangement, sequence reads were collapsed and filtered. Productive Simpson clonality was computed per sample as the square root of Simpson's diversity index over productive rearrangements. TCRdb limited this immuneACCESS table to in-frame rearrangements with V and J called. A share of clones is missing; checked studies link under half to unresolved V genes, and the rest is unexplained. V, J and clone size derive from that table, while D and trimming were established from the DNA sequence. The sample table holds about 210,000 clones, of which 75% to 85% were seen once. The ten largest account for 5.2% of the sample.

One collaborating source in Seattle enrolled patients during active infection and followed them longitudinally through the course of disease. The collaborating institutions used their own protocols to collect whole blood in K2EDTA tubes. For TCRbeta analysis, collaborator samples were shipped as frozen whole blood, as isolated PBMCs, or as DNA extracted from either sample type. The sample is drawn from a study of blood T cell repertoires in COVID-19 (dated by TCRdb to the early 2020s). The study in broad terms: Samples from collaborators originated in the United States, Italy and Spain and spanned both the acute and convalescent phases of COVID-19. The sample metadata nearly always contained a de-identified subject ID, COVID-19 status, age in years and sex. Subjects who had been exposed to COVID-19, were actively infected with it, or had recovered from it provided the deeply sampled blood TCRbeta repertoires that made up the dataset. The repertoires were released in a freely available public database meant as a resource for research on the immune response to SARS-CoV-2. Where HLA class I and class II types were available, the types were taken from metadata supplied by the sample provider, not from assay-based typing. The prospective study material was composed of cDNA or gDNA derived from T cells, B-cell-depleted T cells, or PBMCs. Samples were obtained from the ongoing ImmuneRACE study (first 160 participants) and from over 1,000 subjects provided by 6 global collaborators. Overall study outcomes, separate from this receptor: How much clinical and demographic metadata was included differed by source and by participant, and the metadata was provided uncurated.

CDR1 and CDR2, per the germline V gene, are KGHSH and LQKENI. V is clipped by 4 bases and J by 8 bases, and the sequence between their germline boundaries is 15 bases long. From cysteine to phenylalanine, the CDR3 is 14 amino acids long. Only the CDR3 portion is preserved as DNA: 42 bases, with reading frame beginning at the first base. This sequence originates from a woman in her seventies with COVID-19, enrolled during active disease. Sequenced input: peripheral blood. The chain joins TRBV18 to TRBJ1-3, with no D gene named confidently. The CDR3 protein: CASSQGVRRDTIYF. The nucleotide sequence reads as follows: TGTGCCAGCTCACAGGGAGTCCGCCGAGACACCATATATTTT.